This T cell receptor (beta chain) was recovered during a study of T cell responses to AZD1222 COVID-19 vaccine. Overall study findings and caveats: In a largely white British group with more females than males, clonal diversity was possibly underestimated.

As for this clone: Its antigen is as yet unknown.

The CDR3 has 15 residues. The germline CDR1 and CDR2 sequences are SGDLS and YYNGEE. V was pared by 1 base and J by 8 bases, with 7 bases of the junction left unmatched. Only in-frame clones appear in the TCRdb table, and some are missing; sequencing was by immunoSEQ multiplex PCR. This sample has around 74,000 clones, with about 91% found just once. The receptor was derived from an adult in good health. Sequenced here: peripheral blood, sampled on day 0 of MenACWY control vaccination. This sequence joins TRBV9 and TRBJ2-1, with 9 bases aligning to TRBD2. The DNA for the CDR3 is TGTGCCAGCAGCGTATCTAGCGGGGTTGGCCATGAGCAGTTCTTC. Translation: CASSVSSGVGHEQFF.